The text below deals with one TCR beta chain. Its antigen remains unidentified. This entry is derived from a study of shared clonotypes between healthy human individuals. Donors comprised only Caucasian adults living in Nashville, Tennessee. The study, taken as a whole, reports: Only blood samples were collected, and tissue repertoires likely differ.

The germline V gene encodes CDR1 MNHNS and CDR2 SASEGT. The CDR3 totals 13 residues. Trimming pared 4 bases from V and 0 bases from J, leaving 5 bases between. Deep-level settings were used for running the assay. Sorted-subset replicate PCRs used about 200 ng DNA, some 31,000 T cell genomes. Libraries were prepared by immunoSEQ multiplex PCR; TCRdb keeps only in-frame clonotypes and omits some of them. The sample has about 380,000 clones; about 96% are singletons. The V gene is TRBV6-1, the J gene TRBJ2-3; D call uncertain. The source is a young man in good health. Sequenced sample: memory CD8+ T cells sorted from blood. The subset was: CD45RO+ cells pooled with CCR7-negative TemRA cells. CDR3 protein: CASSGDSTDTQYF. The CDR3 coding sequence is TGTGCCAGCAGTGGTGATAGCACAGATACGCAGTATTTT.